This T cell receptor (beta chain) was recorded in a study of cytomegalovirus exposure and HLA in healthy donors. The V gene lost 7 bases and the J gene lost 1 base, with 10 bases spanning the gap. The CDR3 is made up of 13 amino acids. Germline loops: CDR1 SQVTM, CDR2 ANQGSEA. Both 60 Vbeta primers and 13 Jbeta primers went into the PCR. The protocol was immunoSEQ multiplex PCR, while the TCRdb copy is restricted to in-frame clones and leaves out a portion. The table records 150,000 to 200,000 clones, roughly 82% of them present only once. A few counts support this clone. This clonotype originated in a girl aged 10 to 17 in good health and CMV-seropositive. The J gene is TRBJ2-2, the V gene TRBV29-1, with D tentatively TRBD2 (5 bases). Sequenced material: PBMCs. As DNA, the CDR3 is TGCAGCGGTGTAGCGCAGAACACCGGGGAGCTGTTTTTT. Translating gives CSGVAQNTGELFF.